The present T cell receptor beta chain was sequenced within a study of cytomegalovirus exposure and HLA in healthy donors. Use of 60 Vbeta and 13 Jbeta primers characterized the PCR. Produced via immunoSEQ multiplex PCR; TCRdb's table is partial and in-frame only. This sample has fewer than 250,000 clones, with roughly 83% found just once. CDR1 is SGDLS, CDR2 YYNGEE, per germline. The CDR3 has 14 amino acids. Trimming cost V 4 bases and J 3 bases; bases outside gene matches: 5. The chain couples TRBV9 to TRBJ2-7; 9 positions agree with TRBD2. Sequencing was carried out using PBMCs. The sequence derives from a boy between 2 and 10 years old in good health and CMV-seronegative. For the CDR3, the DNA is TGTGCCAGCAGCCCCTTAGCGGGAGACTACGAGCAGTACTTC. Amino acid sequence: CASSPLAGDYEQYF.